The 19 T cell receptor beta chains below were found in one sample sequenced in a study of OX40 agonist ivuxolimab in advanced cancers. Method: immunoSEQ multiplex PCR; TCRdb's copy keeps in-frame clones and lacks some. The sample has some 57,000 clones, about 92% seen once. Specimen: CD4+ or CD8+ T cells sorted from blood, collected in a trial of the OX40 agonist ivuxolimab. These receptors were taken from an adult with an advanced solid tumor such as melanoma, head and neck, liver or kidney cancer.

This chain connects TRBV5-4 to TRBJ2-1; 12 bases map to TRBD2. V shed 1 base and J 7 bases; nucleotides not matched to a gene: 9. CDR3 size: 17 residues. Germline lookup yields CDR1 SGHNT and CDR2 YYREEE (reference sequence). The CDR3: CASSLTSGGTYDNEQFF. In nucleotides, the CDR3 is TGTGCCAGCAGCTTGACTAGCGGGGGGACCTACGATAATGAGCAGTTCTTC.

CDR3 sequence: CASSLSAGNEQFF. The CDR3 DNA is TGTGCCAGCAGCTTAAGCGCCGGGAATGAGCAGTTCTTC. The chain is built from TRBV7-3 and TRBJ2-1; D is unclear. The CDR3 covers 13 residues. Germline V gene sequence: CDR1 SGHTA, CDR2 FQGTGA. V was clipped by 1 base and J by 7 bases, with 8 bases between them.

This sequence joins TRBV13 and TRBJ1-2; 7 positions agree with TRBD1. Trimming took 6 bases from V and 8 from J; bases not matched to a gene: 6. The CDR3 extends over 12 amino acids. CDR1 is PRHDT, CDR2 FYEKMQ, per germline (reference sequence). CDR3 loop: CASSFTGEGYTF. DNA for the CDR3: TGTGCCAGCAGTTTTACAGGGGAGGGCTACACCTTC.

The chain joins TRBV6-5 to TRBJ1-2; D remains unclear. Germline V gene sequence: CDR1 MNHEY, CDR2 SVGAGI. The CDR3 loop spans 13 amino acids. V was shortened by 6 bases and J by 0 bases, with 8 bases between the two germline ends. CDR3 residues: CASRATANYGYTF. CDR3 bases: TGTGCCAGCAGGGCCACAGCTAACTATGGCTACACCTTC.

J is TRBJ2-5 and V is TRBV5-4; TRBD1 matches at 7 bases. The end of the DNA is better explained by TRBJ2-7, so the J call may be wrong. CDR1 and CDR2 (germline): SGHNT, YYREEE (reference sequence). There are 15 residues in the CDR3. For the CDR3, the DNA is TGTGCCAGCAGCTTGGGGGACAGAGGCTCCTACGAGCAGTACTTC. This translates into CASSLGDRGSYEQYF.

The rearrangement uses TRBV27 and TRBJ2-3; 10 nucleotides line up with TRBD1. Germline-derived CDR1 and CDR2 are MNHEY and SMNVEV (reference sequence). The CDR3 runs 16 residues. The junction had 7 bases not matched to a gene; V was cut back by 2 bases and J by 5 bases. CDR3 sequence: CASSLPPGTGVDTQYF. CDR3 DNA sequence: TGTGCCAGCAGTTTACCCCCCGGGACAGGGGTAGATACGCAGTATTTT.

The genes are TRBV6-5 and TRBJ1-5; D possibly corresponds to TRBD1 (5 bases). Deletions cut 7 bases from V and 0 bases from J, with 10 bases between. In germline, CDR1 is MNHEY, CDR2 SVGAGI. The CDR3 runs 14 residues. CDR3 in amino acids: CASKETGSNQPQHF. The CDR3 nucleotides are TGTGCCAGCAAAGAAACAGGTAGCAATCAGCCCCAGCATTTT.

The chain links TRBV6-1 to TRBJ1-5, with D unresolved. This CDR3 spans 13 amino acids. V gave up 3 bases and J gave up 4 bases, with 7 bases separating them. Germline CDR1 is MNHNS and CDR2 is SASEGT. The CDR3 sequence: CASSDVQNQPQHF. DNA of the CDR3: TGTGCCAGCAGTGATGTCCAAAATCAGCCCCAGCATTTT.

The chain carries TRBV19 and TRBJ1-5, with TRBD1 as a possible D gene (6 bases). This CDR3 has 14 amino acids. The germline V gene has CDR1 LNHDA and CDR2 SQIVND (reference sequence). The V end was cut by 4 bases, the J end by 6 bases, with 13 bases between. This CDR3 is CASSTTGTGQPQHF. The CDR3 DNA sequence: TGTGCCAGTAGTACGACAGGCACGGGTCAGCCCCAGCATTTT.

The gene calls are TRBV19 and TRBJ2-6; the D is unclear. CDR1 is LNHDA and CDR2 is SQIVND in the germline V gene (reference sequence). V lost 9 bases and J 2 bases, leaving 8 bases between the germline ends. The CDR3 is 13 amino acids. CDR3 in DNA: TGTGCCAGCGGATTCACTGGGGCCAACGTCCTGACTTTC. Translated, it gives CASGFTGANVLTF. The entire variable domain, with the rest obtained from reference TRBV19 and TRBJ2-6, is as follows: DGGITQSPKYLFRKEGQNVTLSCEQNLNHDAMYWYRQDPGQGLRLIYYSQIVNDFQKGDIAEGYSVSREKKESFPLTVTSAQKNPTAFYLCASGFTGANVLTFGAGSRLTVL.

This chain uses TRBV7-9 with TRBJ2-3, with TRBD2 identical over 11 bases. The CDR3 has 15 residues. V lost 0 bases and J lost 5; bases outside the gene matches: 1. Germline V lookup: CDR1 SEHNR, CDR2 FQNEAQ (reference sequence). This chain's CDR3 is CASSLASGGEDTQYF. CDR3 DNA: TGTGCCAGCAGCTTAGCTAGCGGGGGGGAAGATACGCAGTATTTT.

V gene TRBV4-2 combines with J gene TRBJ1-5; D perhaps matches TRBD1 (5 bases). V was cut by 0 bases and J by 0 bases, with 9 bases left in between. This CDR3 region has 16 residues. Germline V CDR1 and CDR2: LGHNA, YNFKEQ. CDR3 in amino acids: CASSQDWGNSNQPQHF. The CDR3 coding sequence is TGTGCCAGCAGCCAAGATTGGGGGAATAGCAATCAGCCCCAGCATTTT.

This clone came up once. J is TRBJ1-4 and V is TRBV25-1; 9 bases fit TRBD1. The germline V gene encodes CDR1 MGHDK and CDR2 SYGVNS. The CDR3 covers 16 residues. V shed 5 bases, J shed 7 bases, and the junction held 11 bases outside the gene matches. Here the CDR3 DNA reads TGTGCCAGCAGTCTAACGCGGACAGGGGTGGGTGAAAAACTGTTTTTT. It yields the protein CASSLTRTGVGEKLFF.

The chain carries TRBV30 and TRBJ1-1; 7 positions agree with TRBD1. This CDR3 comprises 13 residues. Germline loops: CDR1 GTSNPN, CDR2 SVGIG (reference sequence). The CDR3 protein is CANGRGQNTEAFF. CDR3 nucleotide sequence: TGTGCAAATGGGAGGGGGCAGAACACTGAAGCTTTCTTT.

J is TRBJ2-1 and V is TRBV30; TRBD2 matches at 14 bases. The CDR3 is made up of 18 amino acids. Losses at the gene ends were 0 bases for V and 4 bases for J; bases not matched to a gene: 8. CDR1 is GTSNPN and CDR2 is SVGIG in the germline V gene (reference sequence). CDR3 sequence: CAWSVGLAGGPIYNEQFF. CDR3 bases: TGTGCCTGGAGTGTTGGACTAGCGGGAGGTCCCATATACAATGAGCAGTTCTTC. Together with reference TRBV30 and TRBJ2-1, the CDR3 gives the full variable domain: SQTIHQWPATLVQPVGSPLSLECTVEGTSNPNLYWYRQAAGRGLQLLFYSVGIGQISSEVPQNLSASRPQDRQFILSSKKLLLSDSGFYLCAWSVGLAGGPIYNEQFFGPGTRLTVL.

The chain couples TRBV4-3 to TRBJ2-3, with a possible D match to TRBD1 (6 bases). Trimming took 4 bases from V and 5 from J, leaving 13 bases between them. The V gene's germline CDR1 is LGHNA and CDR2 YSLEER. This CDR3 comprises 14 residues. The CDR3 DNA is TGCGCCAGCAGCCGACTTGAGGGGGTAGATACGCAGTATTTT. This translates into CASSRLEGVDTQYF.

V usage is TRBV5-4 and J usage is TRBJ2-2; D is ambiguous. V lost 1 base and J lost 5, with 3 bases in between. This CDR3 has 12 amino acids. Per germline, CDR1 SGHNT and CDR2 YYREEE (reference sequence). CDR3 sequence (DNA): TGTGCCAGCAGCTTGTATACCGGGGAGCTGTTTTTT. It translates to CASSLYTGELFF.

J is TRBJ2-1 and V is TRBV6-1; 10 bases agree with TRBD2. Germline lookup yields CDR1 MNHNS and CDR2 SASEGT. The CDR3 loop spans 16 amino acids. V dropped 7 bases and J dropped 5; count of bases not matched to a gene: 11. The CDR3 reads CASNDFWLAGDNEQFF. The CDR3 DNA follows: TGTGCCAGCAATGATTTTTGGCTAGCGGGGGACAATGAGCAGTTCTTC.

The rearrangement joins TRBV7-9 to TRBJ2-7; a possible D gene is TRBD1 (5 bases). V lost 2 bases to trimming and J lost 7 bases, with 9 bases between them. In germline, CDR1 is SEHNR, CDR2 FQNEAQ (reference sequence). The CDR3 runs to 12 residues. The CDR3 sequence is CASSLTGWEQYF. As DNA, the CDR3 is TGTGCCAGCAGCTTAACAGGATGGGAGCAGTACTTC.